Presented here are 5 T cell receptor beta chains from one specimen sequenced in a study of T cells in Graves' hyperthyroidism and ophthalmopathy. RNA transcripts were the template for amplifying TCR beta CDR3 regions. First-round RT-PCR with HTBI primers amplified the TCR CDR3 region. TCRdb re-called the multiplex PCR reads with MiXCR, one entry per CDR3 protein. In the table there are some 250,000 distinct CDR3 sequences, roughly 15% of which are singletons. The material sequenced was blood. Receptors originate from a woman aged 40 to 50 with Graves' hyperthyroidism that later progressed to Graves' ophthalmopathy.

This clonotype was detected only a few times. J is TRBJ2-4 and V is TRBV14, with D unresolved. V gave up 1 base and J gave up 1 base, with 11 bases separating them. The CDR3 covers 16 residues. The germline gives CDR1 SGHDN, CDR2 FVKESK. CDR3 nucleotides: TGTGCCAGCAGCCAAGCCTTACCGGGTGCCAAAAACATTCAGTACTTC. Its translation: CASSQALPGAKNIQYF.

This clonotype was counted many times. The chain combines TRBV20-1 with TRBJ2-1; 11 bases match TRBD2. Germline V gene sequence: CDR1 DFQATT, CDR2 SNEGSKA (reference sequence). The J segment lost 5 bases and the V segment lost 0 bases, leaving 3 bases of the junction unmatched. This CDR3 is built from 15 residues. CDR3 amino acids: CSAREPGLADNEQFF. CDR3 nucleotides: TGCAGTGCTAGAGAGCCGGGACTAGCGGACAATGAGCAGTTCTTC.

The CDR3 loop is CASSSMRDSSYEQYF. CDR3 nucleotides: TGTGCCAGCAGCAGTATGAGGGACAGCTCCTACGAGCAGTACTTC. This chain connects TRBV11-2 to TRBJ2-7; TRBD1 aligns across 7 bases. Germline CDR1 and CDR2: SGHAT and FQNNGV. The J segment lost 0 bases and the V segment lost 5 bases, leaving 7 bases of the junction unmatched. CDR3 length: 15 residues.

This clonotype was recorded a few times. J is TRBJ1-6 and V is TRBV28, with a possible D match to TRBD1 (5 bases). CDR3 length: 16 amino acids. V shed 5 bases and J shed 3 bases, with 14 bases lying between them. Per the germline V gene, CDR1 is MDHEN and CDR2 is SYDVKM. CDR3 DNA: TGTGCCAGCAGTGCCCCGGGACTGAGCTATAATTCACCCCTCCACTTT. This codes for CASSAPGLSYNSPLHF.

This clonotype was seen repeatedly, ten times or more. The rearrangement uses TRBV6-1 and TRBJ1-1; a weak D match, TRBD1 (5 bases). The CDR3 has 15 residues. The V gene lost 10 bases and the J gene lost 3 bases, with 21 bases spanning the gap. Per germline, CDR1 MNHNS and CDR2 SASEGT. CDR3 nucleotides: TGTGCCACCAAAGTCGAGGGGCGAAGGTACACTGAAGCTTTCTTT. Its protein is CATKVEGRRYTEAFF.